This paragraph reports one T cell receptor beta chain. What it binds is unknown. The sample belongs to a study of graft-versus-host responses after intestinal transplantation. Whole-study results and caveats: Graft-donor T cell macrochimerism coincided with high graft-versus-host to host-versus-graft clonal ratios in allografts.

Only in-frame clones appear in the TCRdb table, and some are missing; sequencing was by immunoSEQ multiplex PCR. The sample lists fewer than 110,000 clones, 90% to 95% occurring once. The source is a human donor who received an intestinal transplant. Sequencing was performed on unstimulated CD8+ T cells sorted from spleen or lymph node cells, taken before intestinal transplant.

CDR3 amino acids: CASIQGLHEQFF. In DNA, the CDR3 is TGTGCCAGCATCCAGGGGCTGCATGAGCAGTTCTTC. The chain combines TRBV7-9 with TRBJ2-1; TRBD1 is a possible D gene (6 bases). The CDR3 totals 12 residues. Trimming stripped 7 bases from V and 8 bases from J, with 12 bases between. Germline V gene sequence: CDR1 SEHNR, CDR2 FQNEAQ (reference sequence). The entire variable domain, with the rest obtained from reference TRBV7-9 and TRBJ2-1, is as follows: DTGVSQNPRHKITKRGQNVTFRCDPISEHNRLYWYRQTLGQGPEFLTYFQNEAQLEKSRLLSDRFSAERPKGSFSTLEIQRTEQGDSAMYLCASIQGLHEQFFGPGTRLTVL.